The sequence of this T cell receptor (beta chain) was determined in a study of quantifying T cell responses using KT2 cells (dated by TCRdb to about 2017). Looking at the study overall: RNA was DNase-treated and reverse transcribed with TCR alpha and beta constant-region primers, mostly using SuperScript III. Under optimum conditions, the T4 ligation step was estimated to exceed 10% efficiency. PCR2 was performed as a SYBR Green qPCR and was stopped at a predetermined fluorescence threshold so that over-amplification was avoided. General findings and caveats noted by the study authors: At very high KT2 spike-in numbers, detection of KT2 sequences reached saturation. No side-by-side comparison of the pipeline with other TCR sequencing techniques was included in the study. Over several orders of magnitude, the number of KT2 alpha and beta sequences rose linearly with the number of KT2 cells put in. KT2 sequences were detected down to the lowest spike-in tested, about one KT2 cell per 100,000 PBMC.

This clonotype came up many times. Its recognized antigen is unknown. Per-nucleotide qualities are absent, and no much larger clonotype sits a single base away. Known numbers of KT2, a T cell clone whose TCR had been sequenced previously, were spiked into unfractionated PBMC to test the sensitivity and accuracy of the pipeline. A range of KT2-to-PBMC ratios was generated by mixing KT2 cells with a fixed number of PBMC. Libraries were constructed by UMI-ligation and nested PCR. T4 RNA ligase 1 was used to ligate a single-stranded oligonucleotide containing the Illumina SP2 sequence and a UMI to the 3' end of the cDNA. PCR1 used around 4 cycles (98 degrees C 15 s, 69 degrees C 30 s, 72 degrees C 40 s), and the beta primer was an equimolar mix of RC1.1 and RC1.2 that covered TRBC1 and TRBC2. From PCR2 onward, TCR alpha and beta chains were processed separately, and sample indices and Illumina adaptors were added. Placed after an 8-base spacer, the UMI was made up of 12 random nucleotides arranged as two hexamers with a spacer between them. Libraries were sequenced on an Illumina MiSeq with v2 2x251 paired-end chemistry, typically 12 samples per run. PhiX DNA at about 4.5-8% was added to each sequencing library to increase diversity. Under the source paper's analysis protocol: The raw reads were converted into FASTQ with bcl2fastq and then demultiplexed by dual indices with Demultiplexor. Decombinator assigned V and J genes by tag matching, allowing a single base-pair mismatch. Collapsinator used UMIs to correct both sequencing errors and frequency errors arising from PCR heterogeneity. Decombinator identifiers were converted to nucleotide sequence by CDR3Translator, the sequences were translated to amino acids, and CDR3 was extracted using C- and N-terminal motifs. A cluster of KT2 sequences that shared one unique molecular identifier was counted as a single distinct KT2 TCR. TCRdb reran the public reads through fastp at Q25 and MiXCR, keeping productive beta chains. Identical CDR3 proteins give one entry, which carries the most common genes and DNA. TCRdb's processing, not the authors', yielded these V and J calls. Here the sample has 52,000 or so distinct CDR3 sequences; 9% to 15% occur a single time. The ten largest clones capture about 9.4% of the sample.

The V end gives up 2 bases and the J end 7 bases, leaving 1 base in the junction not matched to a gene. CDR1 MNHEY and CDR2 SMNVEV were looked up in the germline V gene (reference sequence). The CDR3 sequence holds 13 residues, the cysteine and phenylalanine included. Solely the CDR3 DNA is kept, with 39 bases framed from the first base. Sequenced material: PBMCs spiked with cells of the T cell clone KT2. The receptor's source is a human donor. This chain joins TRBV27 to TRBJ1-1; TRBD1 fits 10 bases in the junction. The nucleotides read TGTGCCAGCAGTTTAGACAGGGGGCATGAAGCTTTCTTT. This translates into CASSLDRGHEAFF.